A selection of T cell receptor beta chains follows, all from one sample in a study of PD-1 blockade in mismatch repair-deficient tumors. The assay was immunoSEQ multiplex PCR, and TCRdb's table has in-frame clones only and misses some. The repertoire includes about 84,000 clones, more than 65% of them detected once, and around 2.7% sits in the top ten. Material: peripheral blood, obtained 12 weeks after starting pembrolizumab. Receptors were obtained from an adult with mismatch repair-deficient cancer. CDR3s include the opening cysteine and the closing phenylalanine or tryptophan. Fields, in order: clone size, J gene, D gene, V gene, CDR3 protein, CDR3 DNA. D genes are given only for firm matches. The listing skips clone size in some rows; elsewhere it reads once, few, many or a size class.

abundance: NA
j_gene: TRBJ1-3
d_gene: NA
v_gene: TRBV7-3
CDR3aa: CASSLTNSGNTIYF
CDR3nt: TGTGCCAGCAGCTTAACAAACTCTGGAAACACCATATATTTT

abundance: NA
j_gene: TRBJ1-1
d_gene: NA
v_gene: TRBV19
CDR3aa: CASSILGMNTEAFF
CDR3nt: TGTGCCAGTAGTATTTTAGGGATGAACACTGAAGCTTTCTTT

abundance: NA
j_gene: TRBJ2-1
d_gene: NA
v_gene: TRBV11-3
CDR3aa: CASSLDWTPDEQFF
CDR3nt: TGTGCCAGCAGCTTAGATTGGACCCCGGATGAGCAGTTCTTC

abundance: NA
j_gene: TRBJ1-2
d_gene: NA
v_gene: TRBV15
CDR3aa: CATSRERQLFYGYTF
CDR3nt: TGTGCCACCAGCAGAGAAAGACAGTTGTTCTATGGCTACACCTTC

abundance: NA
j_gene: TRBJ1-1
d_gene: NA
v_gene: TRBV30
CDR3aa: CAWGTVKTEAFF
CDR3nt: TGTGCCTGGGGGACGGTGAAGACTGAAGCTTTCTTT

abundance: NA
j_gene: TRBJ2-7
d_gene: NA
v_gene: TRBV4-1
CDR3aa: CASSQVVSGSSYEQYF
CDR3nt: TGCGCCAGCAGCCAAGTGGTATCGGGAAGCTCCTACGAGCAGTACTTC

abundance: many
j_gene: TRBJ2-1
d_gene: NA
v_gene: TRBV2
CDR3aa: CASSENISYNEQFF
CDR3nt: TGTGCCAGCAGTGAGAACATTTCCTACAATGAGCAGTTCTTC

abundance: NA
j_gene: TRBJ2-3
d_gene: NA
v_gene: TRBV9
CDR3aa: CASSGFLRGGTDTQYF
CDR3nt: TGTGCCAGCAGCGGATTTTTGAGGGGCGGCACAGATACGCAGTATTTT

abundance: NA
j_gene: TRBJ2-4
d_gene: NA
v_gene: TRBV2
CDR3aa: CASSDSANKNIQYF
CDR3nt: TGTGCCAGCAGTGATTCGGCCAACAAAAACATTCAGTACTTC

abundance: NA
j_gene: TRBJ2-1
d_gene: NA
v_gene: TRBV6-4
CDR3aa: CASSEFVGSSYNEQFF
CDR3nt: TGTGCCAGCAGTGAATTTGTCGGGAGCTCCTACAATGAGCAGTTCTTC

abundance: NA
j_gene: TRBJ2-2
d_gene: TRBD1
v_gene: TRBV10-3
CDR3aa: CATSGAGGEIGELFF
CDR3nt: TGTGCCACCAGCGGTGCAGGGGGTGAGATCGGGGAGCTGTTTTTT

abundance: few
j_gene: TRBJ2-5
d_gene: TRBD2
v_gene: TRBV15
CDR3aa: CATSRLLASVTQYF
CDR3nt: TGTGCCACCAGCAGACTACTAGCGAGCGTGACCCAGTACTTC

abundance: once
j_gene: TRBJ2-7
d_gene: TRBD1
v_gene: TRBV2
CDR3aa: CASKGDSPYEQYF
CDR3nt: TGTGCCAGCAAGGGGGACAGTCCCTACGAGCAGTACTTC

abundance: NA
j_gene: TRBJ2-3
d_gene: NA
v_gene: TRBV21-1
CDR3aa: CASSNLTGPSTDTQYF
CDR3nt: TGTGCCAGCAGCAATCTGACAGGGCCTAGCACAGATACGCAGTATTTT

abundance: NA
j_gene: TRBJ1-5
d_gene: NA
v_gene: TRBV13
CDR3aa: CASSVNRGPHQPQHF
CDR3nt: TGTGCCAGCAGCGTGAACCGGGGCCCGCATCAGCCCCAGCATTTT

abundance: NA
j_gene: TRBJ2-1
d_gene: NA
v_gene: TRBV9
CDR3aa: CASSVASANNEQFF
CDR3nt: TGTGCCAGCAGCGTGGCTAGCGCTAACAATGAGCAGTTCTTC